This T cell receptor (beta chain) was sequenced during a study of beta chain features in type 1 diabetes. This clone was detected only a few times. TCRB transcripts that were expressed got sequenced, as all of the isolated RNA had been reverse transcribed. Some clones are missing from TCRdb's copy, which holds only in-frame ones; the method was immunoSEQ multiplex PCR. This sample yields nearly 350,000 clones, of which approximately 8.2% are seen a single time; around 0.45% belongs to the top ten. Germline V gene sequence: CDR1 SGHAT, CDR2 FQNNGV. Trimming left V 5 bases short and J 2 bases short, with 7 bases between. The CDR3 covers 12 residues.

This TCR derives from a woman aged 18-29 years in good health. The chain carries TRBV11-2 and TRBJ2-7; the D is unclear. Input material: central memory CD4+ T cells from blood. The CDR3 here is CASSLGTYEQYF. The CDR3, as DNA: TGTGCCAGCAGCCTGGGGACCTACGAGCAGTACTTC.